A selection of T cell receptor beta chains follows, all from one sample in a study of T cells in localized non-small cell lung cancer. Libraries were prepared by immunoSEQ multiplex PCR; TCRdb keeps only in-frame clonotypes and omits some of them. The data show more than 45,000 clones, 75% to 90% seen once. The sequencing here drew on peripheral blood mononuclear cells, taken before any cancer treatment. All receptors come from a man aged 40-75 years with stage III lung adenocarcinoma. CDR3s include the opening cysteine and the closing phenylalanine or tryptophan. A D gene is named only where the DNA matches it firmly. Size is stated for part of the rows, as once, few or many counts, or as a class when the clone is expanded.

CDR3 DNA: TGCAGTGCTAGCAATAATGAGCAGTTCTTC; CDR3 protein: CSASNNEQFF; clone size: .; V gene: TRBV20-1; J gene: TRBJ2-1; D gene: .
CDR3 DNA: TGTGCCAGCAGCTTTTCAGGGAACACTGAAGCTTTCTTT; CDR3 protein: CASSFSGNTEAFF; clone size: few; V gene: TRBV7-6; J gene: TRBJ1-1; D gene: .
CDR3 DNA: TGTGCCAGCAGCTTAGTATCGGGAGGGGAGACCCAGTACTTC; CDR3 protein: CASSLVSGGETQYF; clone size: .; V gene: TRBV7-2; J gene: TRBJ2-5; D gene: TRBD2
CDR3 DNA: TGTGCCTGGAGTGTACAAGGGGATCGAGCCGTGCGGTACTTC; CDR3 protein: CAWSVQGDRAVRYF; clone size: .; V gene: TRBV30; J gene: TRBJ2-7; D gene: .
CDR3 DNA: TGTGCCACCAGCAGTGACACAGGGTGGGGCCAGCCCCAGCATTTT; CDR3 protein: CATSSDTGWGQPQHF; clone size: .; V gene: TRBV15; J gene: TRBJ1-5; D gene: .
CDR3 DNA: TGCGCCAGCAGACTTACAGGGGGCGGGGGCACCGGGGAGCTGTTTTTT; CDR3 protein: CASRLTGGGGTGELFF; clone size: .; V gene: TRBV5-1; J gene: TRBJ2-2; D gene: TRBD1
CDR3 DNA: TGTGCCAGCAGTCTCCCACAACTCTTCTATGGCTACACCTTC; CDR3 protein: CASSLPQLFYGYTF; clone size: .; V gene: TRBV6-6; J gene: TRBJ1-2; D gene: .
CDR3 DNA: TGTGCCAGCAGCGCCCCCGGGACGTACGGAAACACCATATATTTT; CDR3 protein: CASSAPGTYGNTIYF; clone size: .; V gene: TRBV9; J gene: TRBJ1-3; D gene: .
CDR3 DNA: TGTGCCAGCAGCTTAGGGGGGCCCCAAGAGACCCAGTACTTC; CDR3 protein: CASSLGGPQETQYF; clone size: .; V gene: TRBV11-1; J gene: TRBJ2-5; D gene: .
CDR3 DNA: TGTGCCAGCAGCGTAGGGTCGGATCAGCCCCAGCATTTT; CDR3 protein: CASSVGSDQPQHF; clone size: .; V gene: TRBV9; J gene: TRBJ1-5; D gene: .
CDR3 DNA: TGCGCCAGCAGCTTGGCCGAAGGACAGACGGGGGGCTACACCTTC; CDR3 protein: CASSLAEGQTGGYTF; clone size: .; V gene: TRBV5-1; J gene: TRBJ1-2; D gene: .
CDR3 DNA: TGTGCCAGCAGCTTTTTGTCGGGGGGCGCGACCACTGAAGCTTTCTTT; CDR3 protein: CASSFLSGGATTEAFF; clone size: .; V gene: TRBV5-6; J gene: TRBJ1-1; D gene: .
CDR3 DNA: TGTGCCAGTATCAGTGGGGGGGAGAGTCAGCCCCAGCATTTT; CDR3 protein: CASISGGESQPQHF; clone size: .; V gene: TRBV19; J gene: TRBJ1-5; D gene: .
CDR3 DNA: TGTGCCAGCAGTGAATCCCCCAGGGTCACTGAAGCTTTCTTT; CDR3 protein: CASSESPRVTEAFF; clone size: .; V gene: TRBV25-1; J gene: TRBJ1-1; D gene: .
CDR3 DNA: TGTGCCAGCAGCGTAGAGGGACAGGGGGATTACGAGCAGTACTTC; CDR3 protein: CASSVEGQGDYEQYF; clone size: .; V gene: TRBV9; J gene: TRBJ2-7; D gene: TRBD1
CDR3 DNA: TGTGCCAGCAGCTTCTATCCGCCTAGCGGGAGGCGTATTAAATACGAGCAGTACTTC; CDR3 protein: CASSFYPPSGRRIKYEQYF; clone size: .; V gene: TRBV7-7; J gene: TRBJ2-7; D gene: TRBD2
CDR3 DNA: TGTGCCAGCAGGATGGGACAGACCTACGAGCAGTACTTC; CDR3 protein: CASRMGQTYEQYF; clone size: .; V gene: TRBV6-5; J gene: TRBJ2-7; D gene: TRBD1
CDR3 DNA: TGTGCCAGCAGTGAATCTCGGGGTGGGCAGCCCCAGCATTTT; CDR3 protein: CASSESRGGQPQHF; clone size: .; V gene: TRBV2; J gene: TRBJ1-5; D gene: .
CDR3 DNA: TGTGCCAGCAGCGACGGCACTAGCGGTAGCTCCTACAATGAGCAGTTCTTC; CDR3 protein: CASSDGTSGSSYNEQFF; clone size: .; V gene: TRBV9; J gene: TRBJ2-1; D gene: TRBD2
CDR3 DNA: TGCAGCGTTGTGGAGATCCAGAACACTGAAGCTTTCTTT; CDR3 protein: CSVVEIQNTEAFF; clone size: once; V gene: TRBV29-1; J gene: TRBJ1-1; D gene: .
CDR3 DNA: TGTGCCAGCAGTTCAGGGGTCCGCTCTGGGGCCAACGTCCTGACTTTC; CDR3 protein: CASSSGVRSGANVLTF; clone size: .; V gene: TRBV6-5; J gene: TRBJ2-6; D gene: .
CDR3 DNA: TGTGCCAGTAGTATCCGGGGGAAAGAGACCCAGTACTTC; CDR3 protein: CASSIRGKETQYF; clone size: few; V gene: TRBV19; J gene: TRBJ2-5; D gene: .
CDR3 DNA: TGTGCCAGCAGCTTGGACGGACAGGGGAGCTCCTACAATGAGCAGTTCTTC; CDR3 protein: CASSLDGQGSSYNEQFF; clone size: few; V gene: TRBV7-2; J gene: TRBJ2-1; D gene: TRBD1
CDR3 DNA: TGTGCCAGCAGCTTAGGGACTAGCTTATACAATGAGCAGTTCTTC; CDR3 protein: CASSLGTSLYNEQFF; clone size: .; V gene: TRBV11-2; J gene: TRBJ2-1; D gene: TRBD2
CDR3 DNA: TGTGCCAGCATCCGTCCTGGAGCTGAAGCTTTCTTT; CDR3 protein: CASIRPGAEAFF; clone size: few; V gene: TRBV6-5; J gene: TRBJ1-1; D gene: .
CDR3 DNA: TGTGCCAGCAGTATATACGAAGGGTCCGATCAGCCCCAGCATTTT; CDR3 protein: CASSIYEGSDQPQHF; clone size: .; V gene: TRBV28; J gene: TRBJ1-5; D gene: .
CDR3 DNA: TGTGCCAGCAGGGGAGAACAGTCGAACAATGAGCAGTTCTTC; CDR3 protein: CASRGEQSNNEQFF; clone size: .; V gene: TRBV6-1; J gene: TRBJ2-1; D gene: .
CDR3 DNA: TGTGCCAGTAGTGGGGACCCGGATCAGCCCCAGCATTTT; CDR3 protein: CASSGDPDQPQHF; clone size: .; V gene: TRBV19; J gene: TRBJ1-5; D gene: .
CDR3 DNA: TGCGCCAGCAGCTCTACCGGGACACGCACGCCCGGGGAGCTGTTTTTT; CDR3 protein: CASSSTGTRTPGELFF; clone size: .; V gene: TRBV5-1; J gene: TRBJ2-2; D gene: .
CDR3 DNA: TGTGCCAGCAGTGATCCTTCCGCGGTAGCGGGGGGACACAATGAGCAGTTCTTC; CDR3 protein: CASSDPSAVAGGHNEQFF; clone size: .; V gene: TRBV6-1; J gene: TRBJ2-1; D gene: TRBD2
CDR3 DNA: TGTGCCAGCAGAAACGGGGCAGGGGAGAAGACCGGGGAGCTGTTTTTT; CDR3 protein: CASRNGAGEKTGELFF; clone size: .; V gene: TRBV6-6; J gene: TRBJ2-2; D gene: .
CDR3 DNA: TGTGCCAGCACCGAAGACAGGGGGGGTAACTATGGCTACACCTTC; CDR3 protein: CASTEDRGGNYGYTF; clone size: once; V gene: TRBV2; J gene: TRBJ1-2; D gene: TRBD1
CDR3 DNA: TGTGCCAGCAGCCCAGGGACAGCGAGCACCACTGAAGCTTTCTTT; CDR3 protein: CASSPGTASTTEAFF; clone size: .; V gene: TRBV7-9; J gene: TRBJ1-1; D gene: TRBD1
CDR3 DNA: TGTGCCAGCAGCTTGTACGGAGGGGGTACGCAGTATTTT; CDR3 protein: CASSLYGGGTQYF; clone size: .; V gene: TRBV5-6; J gene: TRBJ2-3; D gene: .
CDR3 DNA: TGTGCCAGCTCACCACAAGGGACTAGCACAGATACGCAGTATTTT; CDR3 protein: CASSPQGTSTDTQYF; clone size: once; V gene: TRBV18; J gene: TRBJ2-3; D gene: .
CDR3 DNA: TGTGCCAGCAGAACCAACACGGCCGGGGAGCTGTTTTTT; CDR3 protein: CASRTNTAGELFF; clone size: .; V gene: TRBV7-2; J gene: TRBJ2-2; D gene: .
CDR3 DNA: TGTGCCAGCAGCTTAGGACTAACAGAGACCCAGTACTTC; CDR3 protein: CASSLGLTETQYF; clone size: .; V gene: TRBV7-9; J gene: TRBJ2-5; D gene: .
CDR3 DNA: TGTGCCAGCAGCGTAGCTCTTTCGGGATCACCCCTCCACTTT; CDR3 protein: CASSVALSGSPLHF; clone size: .; V gene: TRBV9; J gene: TRBJ1-6; D gene: .
CDR3 DNA: TGTGCCATCACTAGCGGGTCCTACAATGAGCAGTTCTTC; CDR3 protein: CAITSGSYNEQFF; clone size: .; V gene: TRBV10-3; J gene: TRBJ2-1; D gene: TRBD2
CDR3 DNA: TGTGCCAGCAGACTCGACAGGGCTCTCTCTGGAAACACCATATATTTT; CDR3 protein: CASRLDRALSGNTIYF; clone size: .; V gene: TRBV13; J gene: TRBJ1-3; D gene: TRBD1
CDR3 DNA: TGTGCCAGTAGTAGAAACCGACAATCCTATAATTCACCCCTCCACTTT; CDR3 protein: CASSRNRQSYNSPLHF; clone size: few; V gene: TRBV19; J gene: TRBJ1-6; D gene: .
CDR3 DNA: TGTGCCAGCAGCCGGGGGGGCAATCAGCCCCAGCATTTT; CDR3 protein: CASSRGGNQPQHF; clone size: .; V gene: TRBV5-4; J gene: TRBJ1-5; D gene: .
CDR3 DNA: TGTGCCAGTACCGTCGGGGGGGGCAACCCTAATCAGCCCCAGCATTTT; CDR3 protein: CASTVGGGNPNQPQHF; clone size: .; V gene: TRBV19; J gene: TRBJ1-5; D gene: .
CDR3 DNA: TGTGCCAGCACGCTCTGCCGGGCTGGGGCCAACGTCCTGACTTTC; CDR3 protein: CASTLCRAGANVLTF; clone size: .; V gene: TRBV21-1; J gene: TRBJ2-6; D gene: .
CDR3 DNA: TGTGCCAGCAGCCAAGCGTCTGGAGCCGAAGAGACCCAGTACTTC; CDR3 protein: CASSQASGAEETQYF; clone size: .; V gene: TRBV14; J gene: TRBJ2-5; D gene: .
CDR3 DNA: TGTGCCAGCAGTGAAAAAACGGGGGGGGTCAAGAACACTGAAGCTTTCTTT; CDR3 protein: CASSEKTGGVKNTEAFF; clone size: .; V gene: TRBV6-1; J gene: TRBJ1-1; D gene: .
CDR3 DNA: TGTGCCAGCAGTCTGGATGCTTATGGCTACACCTTC; CDR3 protein: CASSLDAYGYTF; clone size: .; V gene: TRBV28; J gene: TRBJ1-2; D gene: .
CDR3 DNA: TGTGCCAGCAGCTTTCCTAGCGTCCTCCAAGAGACCCAGTACTTC; CDR3 protein: CASSFPSVLQETQYF; clone size: .; V gene: TRBV7-6; J gene: TRBJ2-5; D gene: .
CDR3 DNA: TGTGCCAGCAGCTTAGGGCTTCAGGGAATTTCACCCCTCCACTTT; CDR3 protein: CASSLGLQGISPLHF; clone size: .; V gene: TRBV7-9; J gene: TRBJ1-6; D gene: .
CDR3 DNA: TGTGCCAGCAGCGCAGAGGGCTACAATGAGCAGTTCTTC; CDR3 protein: CASSAEGYNEQFF; clone size: once; V gene: TRBV5-4; J gene: TRBJ2-1; D gene: .
CDR3 DNA: TGTGCCAGCAGCTTAGCTTTGGGGGCGCATGGCTACACCTTC; CDR3 protein: CASSLALGAHGYTF; clone size: .; V gene: TRBV7-2; J gene: TRBJ1-2; D gene: .
CDR3 DNA: TGTGCCAGCAGCGTAGAGGGCAGGATGAACACTGAAGCTTTCTTT; CDR3 protein: CASSVEGRMNTEAFF; clone size: once; V gene: TRBV9; J gene: TRBJ1-1; D gene: .
CDR3 DNA: TGTGCCAGCAGCGTAGAGGACTCCTCGGGAGAGACCCAGTACTTC; CDR3 protein: CASSVEDSSGETQYF; clone size: .; V gene: TRBV9; J gene: TRBJ2-5; D gene: .
CDR3 DNA: TGTGCCAGCTCACAGGGACTAGCGGGGAATGAGCAGTTCTTC; CDR3 protein: CASSQGLAGNEQFF; clone size: .; V gene: TRBV18; J gene: TRBJ2-1; D gene: TRBD2
CDR3 DNA: TGTGCCAGCAGCGTAGCTATCCAGTCTAACTATGGCTACACCTTC; CDR3 protein: CASSVAIQSNYGYTF; clone size: .; V gene: TRBV9; J gene: TRBJ1-2; D gene: .
CDR3 DNA: TGTGCCAGCAGCTTATGGCAGGGTTCCGAGCAGTACTTC; CDR3 protein: CASSLWQGSEQYF; clone size: .; V gene: TRBV7-9; J gene: TRBJ2-7; D gene: .
CDR3 DNA: TGCGCCAGCAGCCAAGTATGGGGAGGAAATCAGCCCCAGCATTTT; CDR3 protein: CASSQVWGGNQPQHF; clone size: .; V gene: TRBV4-3; J gene: TRBJ1-5; D gene: .
CDR3 DNA: TGTGCCAGCAGCTTAGGGCGTTCTAGCACAGATACGCAGTATTTT; CDR3 protein: CASSLGRSSTDTQYF; clone size: .; V gene: TRBV11-2; J gene: TRBJ2-3; D gene: .